The text below deals with one T cell receptor beta chain. As yet, its antigen is unknown. The length of the CDR3 is 16 residues. Germline-derived CDR1 and CDR2 are SGHRS and YFSETQ. With V trimmed by 4 bases and J by 7 bases, 12 bases remained unmatched. These data come from a study of cytomegalovirus exposure and HLA in healthy donors. Study-level results: The classifier, whose performance was assessed in both the original and validation cohorts, reportedly diagnosed cytomegalovirus status with high specificity and sensitivity.

TCRdb keeps only in-frame clones here, not all; method: immunoSEQ multiplex PCR. The sample has roughly 120,000 clones, roughly 90% seen once. The sequencing input was PBMCs. This TCR was recovered from a woman in her twenties or thirties in good health and CMV-seropositive. The V and J genes are TRBV5-1 and TRBJ2-2, with 8 bases fitting TRBD2. CDR3 coding DNA: TGCGCCAGCAGCCCCCGGGAGGGAGGGCTGAGCGGGGAGCTGTTTTTT. Translation: CASSPREGGLSGELFF.